One TCR beta chain is described in this entry. No cognate antigen has been identified for it. Nothing much larger sits one base from this clone, and base qualities are not available. Receptor libraries were prepared by the immunoSEQ multiplex PCR assay. Concerning the study's data processing: Richness and clonality were used to summarize the repertoires, and clones that significantly expanded or contracted between pre- and post-therapy samples were identified. This is the immuneACCESS table as TCRdb keeps it, with only in-frame sequences that have V and J called. A part of the clones is gone; compared with another copy, unresolved V genes explain less than half, and the rest is unexplained. That table furnishes V, J and clone size, whereas the DNA furnished D and trimming. For this sample there are some 5,600 clones; roughly 89% appear just once. 2.5% to 4% of the sample rests with the top ten. The data originate from a study of neoadjuvant nivolumab and ipilimumab in lung cancer (dated by TCRdb to the early 2020s). About the study as a whole: In the NEOSTAR trial, nivolumab was administered intravenously at 3 mg/kg on days 1, 15 and 29, and the combination arm also received ipilimumab 1 mg/kg on day 1 only. The major pathologic response (MPR) rate in the intention-to-treat population in each study arm was designated as the primary trial endpoint. TCR repertoires in pretherapy (baseline) peripheral blood were compared with TCR repertoires in tumors resected at surgery after neoadjuvant immune checkpoint blockade. Matched pretherapy and resected tumor pairs were analyzed for seven patients, of whom four received nivolumab and three received nivolumab plus ipilimumab. Of the 45 or so patients with operable NSCLC treated in the trial, some 23 were randomized to nivolumab monotherapy and roughly 21 to nivolumab plus ipilimumab.

The germline V gene specifies MGHRA as CDR1 and YSYEKL as CDR2. The CDR3 numbers 14 residues from cysteine through phenylalanine. Only the CDR3 region is kept as DNA, spanning 42 bases read in frame from base 1. Relative to germline, V is 0 bases shorter and J is 7 bases shorter, with 13 bases between their ends. Overall study outcomes, separate from this receptor: TCR richness in pretherapy blood showed a positive correlation with richness in tumors resected after neoadjuvant therapy (Spearman R ~ 0.87). No significant correlation was found between TCR clonality and pathologic tumor regression, and only one major-pathologic-response sample was available for the clonality analysis. A small number of samples underwent TCR sequencing. From pretherapy to surgery, tumor T-cell richness and clonality went up in three of three dual-therapy tumors, versus only two of four nivolumab-treated tumors. Resected tumors had greater TCR richness and clonality than tumor-adjacent uninvolved lung, and increases were observed in more dual-therapy-treated tumors.

This specimen's time point label, per the study, means: at surgical resection after neoadjuvant nivolumab +/- ipilimumab. The samples were taken from NEOSTAR, a phase 2 randomized trial in operable NSCLC that tested neoadjuvant nivolumab or nivolumab plus ipilimumab, followed by surgery. This receptor was obtained from an adult with non-small cell lung cancer. Some clones in this sample may be carry-over from other donors' samples. The source was blood, collected after neoadjuvant nivolumab, alone or with ipilimumab, at or shortly before surgery. The rearrangement joined TRBV4-1 to TRBJ2-7; the D call is possibly TRBD1 or TRBD2, each sharing 5 bases. The base sequence is TGCGCCAGCAGCCAAGACGAATTCTGGGGGGAGCAGTACTTC. The encoded protein is CASSQDEFWGEQYF.